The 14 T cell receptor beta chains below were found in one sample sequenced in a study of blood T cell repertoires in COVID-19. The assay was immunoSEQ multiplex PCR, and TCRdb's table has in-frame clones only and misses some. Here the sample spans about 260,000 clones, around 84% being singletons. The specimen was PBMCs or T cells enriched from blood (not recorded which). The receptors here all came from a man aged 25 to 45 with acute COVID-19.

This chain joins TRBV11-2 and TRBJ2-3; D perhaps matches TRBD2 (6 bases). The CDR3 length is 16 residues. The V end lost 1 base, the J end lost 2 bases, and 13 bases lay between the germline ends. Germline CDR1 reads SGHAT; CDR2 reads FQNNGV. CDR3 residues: CASSLVGLAPTDTQYF. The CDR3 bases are TGTGCCAGCAGCTTAGTGGGGCTAGCGCCCACAGATACGCAGTATTTT.

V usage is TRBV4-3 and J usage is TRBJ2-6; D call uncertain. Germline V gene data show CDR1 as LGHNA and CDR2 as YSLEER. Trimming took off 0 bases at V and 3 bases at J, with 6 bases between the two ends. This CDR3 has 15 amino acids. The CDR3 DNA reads TGCGCCAGCAGCCAAGAACTTGGTGGGGCCAACGTCCTGACTTTC. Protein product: CASSQELGGANVLTF.

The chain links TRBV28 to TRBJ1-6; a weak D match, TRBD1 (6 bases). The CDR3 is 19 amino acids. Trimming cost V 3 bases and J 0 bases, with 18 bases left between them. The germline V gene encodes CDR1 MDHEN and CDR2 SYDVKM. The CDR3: CASSFGDTDPSSYNSPLHF. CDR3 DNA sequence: TGTGCCAGCAGTTTTGGGGACACAGACCCTAGCTCCTATAATTCACCCCTCCACTTT. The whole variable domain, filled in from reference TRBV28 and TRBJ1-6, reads DVKVTQSSRYLVKRTGEKVFLECVQDMDHENMFWYRQDPGLGLRLIYFSYDVKMKEKGDIPEGYSVSREKKERFSLILESASTNQTSMYLCASSFGDTDPSSYNSPLHFGNGTRLTVT.

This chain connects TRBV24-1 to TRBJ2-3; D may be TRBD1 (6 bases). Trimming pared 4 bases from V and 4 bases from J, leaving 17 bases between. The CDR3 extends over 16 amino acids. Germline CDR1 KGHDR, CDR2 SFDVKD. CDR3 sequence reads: CATSDPRTVTSDTQYF. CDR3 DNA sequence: TGTGCCACCAGTGACCCGAGGACAGTCACCTCAGATACGCAGTATTTT.

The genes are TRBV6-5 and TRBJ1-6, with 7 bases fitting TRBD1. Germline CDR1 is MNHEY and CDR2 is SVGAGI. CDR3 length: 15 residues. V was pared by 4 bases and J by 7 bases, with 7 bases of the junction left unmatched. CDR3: CASSSFGGQNSPLHF. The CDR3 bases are TGTGCCAGCAGTTCATTCGGGGGACAGAATTCACCCCTCCACTTT.

The DNA for the CDR3 is TGCAGTGCTAGTCGGGCAGGGCTCGATTCACCCCTCCACTTT. It specifies CSASRAGLDSPLHF. The chain has TRBV20-1 and TRBJ1-6, with D possibly matching TRBD1 (5 bases). Trimming shortened V by 3 bases and J by 8 bases, and 14 bases separated the two germline ends. In germline, CDR1 is DFQATT, CDR2 SNEGSKA (reference sequence). This CDR3 contains 14 residues.

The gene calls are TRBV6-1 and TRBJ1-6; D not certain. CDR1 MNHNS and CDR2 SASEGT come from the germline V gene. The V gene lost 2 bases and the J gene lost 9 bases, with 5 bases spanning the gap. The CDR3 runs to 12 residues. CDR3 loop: CASSETVSPLHF. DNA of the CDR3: TGTGCCAGCAGTGAAACGGTTTCACCCCTCCACTTT.

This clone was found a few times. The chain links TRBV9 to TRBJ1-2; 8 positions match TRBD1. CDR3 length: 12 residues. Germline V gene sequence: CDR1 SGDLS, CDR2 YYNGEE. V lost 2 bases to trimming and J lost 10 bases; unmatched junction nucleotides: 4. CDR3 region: CASSVGTGYYTF. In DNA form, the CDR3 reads TGTGCCAGCAGCGTTGGGACAGGATACTACACCTTC.

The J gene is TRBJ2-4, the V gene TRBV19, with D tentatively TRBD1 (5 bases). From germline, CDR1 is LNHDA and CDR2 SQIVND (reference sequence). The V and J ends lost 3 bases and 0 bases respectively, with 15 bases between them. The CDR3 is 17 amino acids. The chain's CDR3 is CASSIGFSGLAKNIQYF. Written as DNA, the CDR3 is TGTGCCAGTAGTATTGGGTTCTCAGGGCTAGCCAAAAACATTCAGTACTTC.

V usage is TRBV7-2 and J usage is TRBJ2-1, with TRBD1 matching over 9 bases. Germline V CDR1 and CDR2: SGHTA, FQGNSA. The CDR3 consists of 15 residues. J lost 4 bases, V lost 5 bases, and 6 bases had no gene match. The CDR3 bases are TGTGCCAGCAGCCCATCCGGGACAGGGTACAATGAGCAGTTCTTC. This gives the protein CASSPSGTGYNEQFF.

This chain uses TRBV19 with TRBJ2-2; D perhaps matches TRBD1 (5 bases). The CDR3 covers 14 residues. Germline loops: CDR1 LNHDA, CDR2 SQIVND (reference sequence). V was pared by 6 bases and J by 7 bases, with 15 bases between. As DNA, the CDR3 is TGTGCCAGTAGGGGTGACTTTCAGGGCGGGGAGCTGTTTTTT. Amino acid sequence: CASRGDFQGGELFF.

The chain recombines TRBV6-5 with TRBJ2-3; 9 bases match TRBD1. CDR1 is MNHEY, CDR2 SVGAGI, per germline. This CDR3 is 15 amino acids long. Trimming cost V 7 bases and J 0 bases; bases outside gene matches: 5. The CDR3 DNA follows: TGTGCCAGCACCCGGGACAGGGCCAGCACAGATACGCAGTATTTT. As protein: CASTRDRASTDTQYF.

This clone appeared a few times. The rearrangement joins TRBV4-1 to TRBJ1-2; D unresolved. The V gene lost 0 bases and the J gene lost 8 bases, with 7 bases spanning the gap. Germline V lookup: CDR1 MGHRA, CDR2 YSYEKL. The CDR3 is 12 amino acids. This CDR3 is CASSQDARGYTF. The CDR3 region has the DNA TGCGCCAGCAGCCAAGATGCCCGGGGCTACACCTTC.

The CDR3 DNA follows: TGTGCCAGCAGTGACTCGGGCGGACTGAATGAGCAGTTCTTC. It codes for CASSDSGGLNEQFF. The chain uses TRBV6-4 and TRBJ2-1, with D possibly matching TRBD2 (5 bases). The V gene lost 0 bases and the J gene lost 7 bases, with 10 bases spanning the gap. This CDR3 contains 14 residues. Germline-derived CDR1 and CDR2 are MRHNA and SNTAGT.